The sample holds one count of the clone carrying this TCR beta chain. The target antigen is unknown. PCR used 60 Vbeta primers and 13 Jbeta primers. TCRdb's table, derived via immunoSEQ multiplex PCR, lists solely in-frame clones and lacks some. The sample records approximately 150,000 clones, 60% to 80% being singletons. The sample comes from a study of cytomegalovirus exposure and HLA in healthy donors. Study context: T cells numbering around 190 million yielded approximately 100 million unique TCR beta sequences in an earlier analysis. A data release that came early held around 85 million unique TCRs from HLA-typed donors. Whole-study results and caveats: Rare TCR sequences predominated, though certain public TCRs were found in many donors. For cytomegalovirus status, the classifier reportedly gave diagnoses with high specificity and sensitivity.

V dropped 2 bases and J dropped 5 bases, with 4 bases sitting between them. CDR1 is DFQATT and CDR2 is SNEGSKA in the germline V gene (reference sequence). The CDR3 runs 11 residues. The TCR originated in a woman between 45 and 60 years old in good health and CMV-seropositive. What was sequenced was PBMCs. The chain has TRBV20-1 and TRBJ2-4; D uncertain. The CDR3 DNA sequence: TGCAGTGCTAGATGGCAAAACATTCAGTACTTC. Its protein is CSARWQNIQYF.